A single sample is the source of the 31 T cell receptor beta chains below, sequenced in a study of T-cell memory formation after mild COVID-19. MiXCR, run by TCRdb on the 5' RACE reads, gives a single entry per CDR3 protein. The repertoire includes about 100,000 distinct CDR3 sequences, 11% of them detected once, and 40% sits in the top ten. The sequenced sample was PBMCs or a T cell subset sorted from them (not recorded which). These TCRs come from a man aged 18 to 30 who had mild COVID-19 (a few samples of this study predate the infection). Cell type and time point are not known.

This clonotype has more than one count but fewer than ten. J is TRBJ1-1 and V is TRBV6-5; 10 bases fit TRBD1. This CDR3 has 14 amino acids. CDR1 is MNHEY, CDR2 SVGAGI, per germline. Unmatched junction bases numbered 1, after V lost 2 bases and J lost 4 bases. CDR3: CASSYRTGGTEAFF. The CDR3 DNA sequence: TGTGCCAGCAGTTACCGGACAGGGGGCACTGAAGCTTTCTTT.

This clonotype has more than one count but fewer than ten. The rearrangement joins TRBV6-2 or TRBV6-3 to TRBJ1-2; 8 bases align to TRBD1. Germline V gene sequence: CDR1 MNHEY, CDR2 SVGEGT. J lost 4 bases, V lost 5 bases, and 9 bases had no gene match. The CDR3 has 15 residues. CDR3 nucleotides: TGTGCCAGCAGTCCTCTCCTGACAGGGGTCTATGGCTACACCTTC. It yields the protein CASSPLLTGVYGYTF.

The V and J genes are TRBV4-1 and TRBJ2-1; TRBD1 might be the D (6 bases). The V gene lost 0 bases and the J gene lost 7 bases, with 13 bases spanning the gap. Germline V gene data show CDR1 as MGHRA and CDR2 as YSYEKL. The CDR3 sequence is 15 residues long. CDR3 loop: CASSQDQGYGNEQFF. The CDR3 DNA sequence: TGCGCCAGCAGCCAAGACCAGGGGTACGGGAATGAGCAGTTCTTC.

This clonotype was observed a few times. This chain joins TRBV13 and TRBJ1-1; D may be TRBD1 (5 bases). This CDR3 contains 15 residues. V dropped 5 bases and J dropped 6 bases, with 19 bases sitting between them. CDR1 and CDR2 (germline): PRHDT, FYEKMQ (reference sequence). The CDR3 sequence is CASSLTRGPGPEAFF. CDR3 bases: TGTGCCAGCAGCCTCACGAGGGGCCCCGGACCTGAAGCTTTCTTT.

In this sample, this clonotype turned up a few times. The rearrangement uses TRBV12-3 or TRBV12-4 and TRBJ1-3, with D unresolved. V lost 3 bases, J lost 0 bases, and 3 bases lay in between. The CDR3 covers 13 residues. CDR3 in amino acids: CASSLGSGNTIYF. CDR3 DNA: TGTGCCAGCAGTTTGGGCTCTGGAAACACCATATATTTT.

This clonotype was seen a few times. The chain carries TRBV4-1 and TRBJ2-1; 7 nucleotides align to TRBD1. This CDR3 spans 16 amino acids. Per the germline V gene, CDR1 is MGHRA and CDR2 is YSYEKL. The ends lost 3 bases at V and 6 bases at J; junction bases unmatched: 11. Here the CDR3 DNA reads TGCGCCAGCAGCCAGGAAACAGGGGTTCGGGGCAATGAGCAGTTCTTC. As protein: CASSQETGVRGNEQFF.

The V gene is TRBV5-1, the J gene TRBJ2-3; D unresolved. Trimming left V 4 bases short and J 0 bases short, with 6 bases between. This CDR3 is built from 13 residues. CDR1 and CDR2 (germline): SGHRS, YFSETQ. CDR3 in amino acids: CASSRASTDTQYF. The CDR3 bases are TGCGCCAGCAGCAGGGCAAGCACAGATACGCAGTATTTT.

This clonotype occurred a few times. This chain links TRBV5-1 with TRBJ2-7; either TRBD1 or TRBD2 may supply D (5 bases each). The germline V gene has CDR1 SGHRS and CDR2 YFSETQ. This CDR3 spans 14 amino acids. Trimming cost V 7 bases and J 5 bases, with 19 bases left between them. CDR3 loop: CASSQGASWDEQYV. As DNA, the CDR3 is TGCGCCAGCTCCCAGGGAGCCTCTTGGGACGAGCAGTACGTC.

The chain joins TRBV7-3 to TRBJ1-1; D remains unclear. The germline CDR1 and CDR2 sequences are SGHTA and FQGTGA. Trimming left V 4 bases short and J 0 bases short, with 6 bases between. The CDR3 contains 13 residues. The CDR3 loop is CASSSQVNTEAFF. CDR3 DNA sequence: TGTGCCAGCAGCTCCCAGGTGAACACTGAAGCTTTCTTT.

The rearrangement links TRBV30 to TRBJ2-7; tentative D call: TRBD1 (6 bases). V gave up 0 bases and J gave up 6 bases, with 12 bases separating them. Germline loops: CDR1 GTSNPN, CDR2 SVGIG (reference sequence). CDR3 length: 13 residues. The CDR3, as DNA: TGTGCCTGGAGTGTGACCACAGGGTCCGAGCAGTACTTC. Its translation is CAWSVTTGSEQYF.

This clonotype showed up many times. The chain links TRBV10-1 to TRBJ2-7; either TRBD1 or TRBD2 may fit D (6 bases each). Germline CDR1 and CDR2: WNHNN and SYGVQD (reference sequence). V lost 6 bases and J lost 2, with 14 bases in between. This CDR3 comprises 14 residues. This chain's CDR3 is CASSAAGHPYEQYF. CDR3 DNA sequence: TGCGCCAGCAGCGCCGCGGGACACCCCTACGAGCAGTACTTC.

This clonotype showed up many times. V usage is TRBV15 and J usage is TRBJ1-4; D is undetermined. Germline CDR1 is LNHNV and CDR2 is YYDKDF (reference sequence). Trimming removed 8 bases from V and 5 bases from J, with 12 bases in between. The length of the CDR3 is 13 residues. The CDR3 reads CATRRVVNEKLFF. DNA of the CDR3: TGTGCCACCCGGAGGGTCGTCAATGAAAAACTGTTTTTT.

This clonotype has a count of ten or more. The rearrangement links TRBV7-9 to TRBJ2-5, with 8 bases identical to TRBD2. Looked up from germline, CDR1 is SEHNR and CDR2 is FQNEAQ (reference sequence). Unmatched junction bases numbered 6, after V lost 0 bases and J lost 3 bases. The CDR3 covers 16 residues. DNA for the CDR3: TGTGCCAGCAGCTTAGCGCAAGCGGGGGACGAAGAGACCCAGTACTTC. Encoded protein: CASSLAQAGDEETQYF.

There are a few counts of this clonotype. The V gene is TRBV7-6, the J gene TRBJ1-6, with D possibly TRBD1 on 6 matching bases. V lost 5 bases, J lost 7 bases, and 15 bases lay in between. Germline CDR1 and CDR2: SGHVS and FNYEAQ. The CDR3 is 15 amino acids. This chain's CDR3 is CASSKLQGTNSPLHF. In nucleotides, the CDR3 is TGTGCCAGCAGCAAACTACAGGGAACCAATTCACCCCTCCACTTT.

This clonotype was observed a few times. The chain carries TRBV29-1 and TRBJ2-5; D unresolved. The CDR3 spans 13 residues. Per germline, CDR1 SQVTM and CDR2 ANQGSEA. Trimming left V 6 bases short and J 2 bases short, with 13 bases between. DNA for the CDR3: TGCAGCGTCAAACCTTTGGATCAAGAGACCCAGTACTTC. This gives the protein CSVKPLDQETQYF. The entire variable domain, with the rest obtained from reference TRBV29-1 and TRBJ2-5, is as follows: SAVISQKPSRDICQRGTSLTIQCQVDSQVTMMFWYRQQPGQSLTLIATANQGSEATYESGFVIDKFPISRPNLTFSTLTVSNMSPEDSSIYLCSVKPLDQETQYFGPGTRLLVL.

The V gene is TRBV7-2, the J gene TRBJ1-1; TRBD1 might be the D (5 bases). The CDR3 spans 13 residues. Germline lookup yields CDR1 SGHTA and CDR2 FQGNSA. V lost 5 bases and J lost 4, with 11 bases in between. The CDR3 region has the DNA TGTGCCAGCAGCCCGGGGGGTGGCACTGAAGCTTTCTTT. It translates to CASSPGGGTEAFF.

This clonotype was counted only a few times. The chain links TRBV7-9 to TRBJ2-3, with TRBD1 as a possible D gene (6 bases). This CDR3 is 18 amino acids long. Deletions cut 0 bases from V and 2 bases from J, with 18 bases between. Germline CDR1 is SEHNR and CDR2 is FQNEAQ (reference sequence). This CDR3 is CASSLAHAGTPNTDTQYF. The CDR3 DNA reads TGTGCCAGCAGCTTAGCCCATGCCGGGACACCCAACACAGATACGCAGTATTTT.

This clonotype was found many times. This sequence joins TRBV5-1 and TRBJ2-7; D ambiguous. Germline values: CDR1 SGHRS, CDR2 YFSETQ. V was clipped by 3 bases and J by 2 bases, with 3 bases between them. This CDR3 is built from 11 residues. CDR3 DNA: TGCGCCAGCAGCTCTACCTACGAGCAGTACTTC. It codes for CASSSTYEQYF.

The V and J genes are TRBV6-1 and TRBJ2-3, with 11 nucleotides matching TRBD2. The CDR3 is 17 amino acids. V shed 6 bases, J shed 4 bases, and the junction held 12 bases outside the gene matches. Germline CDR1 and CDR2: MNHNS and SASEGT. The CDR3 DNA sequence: TGTGCCAGCAGCCGGACCACTAGCGGGGGAGGCTCAGATACGCAGTATTTT. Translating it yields CASSRTTSGGGSDTQYF.

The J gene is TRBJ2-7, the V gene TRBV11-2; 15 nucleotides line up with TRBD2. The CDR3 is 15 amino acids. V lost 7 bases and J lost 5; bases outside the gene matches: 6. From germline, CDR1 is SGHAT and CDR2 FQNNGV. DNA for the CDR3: TGTGCCAGCAAATCGGGACTAGCGGGGGGAGACGAGCAGTACTTC. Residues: CASKSGLAGGDEQYF.

The CDR3 is CASSPVPHNEQFF. The CDR3, as DNA: TGTGCCAGCAGCCCGGTCCCCCACAATGAGCAGTTCTTC. V usage is TRBV5-4 and J usage is TRBJ2-1, with no clear D. The V end lost 4 bases, the J end lost 5 bases, and 10 bases lay between the germline ends. Germline V gives CDR1 SGHNT, CDR2 YYREEE (reference sequence). This CDR3 is 13 amino acids long.

CDR3 protein: CASSLYRGQETQYF. The CDR3 DNA sequence: TGTGCCAGCAGTTTATACAGGGGTCAAGAGACCCAGTACTTC. The chain couples TRBV27 to TRBJ2-5; TRBD1 matches at 7 bases. Germline V lookup: CDR1 MNHEY, CDR2 SMNVEV (reference sequence). J lost 2 bases, V lost 1 base, and 1 base had no gene match. This CDR3 has 14 amino acids.

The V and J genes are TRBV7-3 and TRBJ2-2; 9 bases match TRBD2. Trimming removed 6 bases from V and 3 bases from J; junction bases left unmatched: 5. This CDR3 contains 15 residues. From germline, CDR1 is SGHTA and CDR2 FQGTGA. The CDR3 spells CASRILAGDTGELFF. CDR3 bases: TGTGCCAGCAGAATCTTAGCGGGGGACACCGGGGAGCTGTTTTTT.

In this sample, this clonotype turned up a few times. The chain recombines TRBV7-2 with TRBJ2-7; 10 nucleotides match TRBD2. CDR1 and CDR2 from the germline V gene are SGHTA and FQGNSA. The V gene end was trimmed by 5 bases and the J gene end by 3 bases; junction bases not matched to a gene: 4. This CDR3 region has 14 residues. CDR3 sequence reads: CASSPGLAVYEQYF. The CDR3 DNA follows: TGTGCCAGCAGCCCCGGACTAGCGGTCTACGAGCAGTACTTC.

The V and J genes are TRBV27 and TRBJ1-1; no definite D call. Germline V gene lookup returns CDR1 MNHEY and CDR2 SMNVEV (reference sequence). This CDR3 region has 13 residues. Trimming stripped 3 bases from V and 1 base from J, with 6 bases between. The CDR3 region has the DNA TGTGCCAGCAGTTTCCCGGGGAACACTGAAGCTTTCTTT. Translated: CASSFPGNTEAFF.

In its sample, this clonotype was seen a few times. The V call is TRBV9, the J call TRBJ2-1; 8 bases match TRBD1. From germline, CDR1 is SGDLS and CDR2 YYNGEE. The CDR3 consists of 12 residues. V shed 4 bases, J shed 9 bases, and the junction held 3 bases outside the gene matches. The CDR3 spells CASSTGGAEQFF. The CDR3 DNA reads TGTGCCAGCAGCACAGGGGGAGCTGAGCAGTTCTTC. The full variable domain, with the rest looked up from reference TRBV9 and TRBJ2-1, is DSGVTQTPKHLITATGQRVTLRCSPRSGDLSVYWYQQSLDQGLQFLIQYYNGEERAKGNILERFSAQQFPDLHSELNLSSLELGDSALYFCASSTGGAEQFFGPGTRLTVL.

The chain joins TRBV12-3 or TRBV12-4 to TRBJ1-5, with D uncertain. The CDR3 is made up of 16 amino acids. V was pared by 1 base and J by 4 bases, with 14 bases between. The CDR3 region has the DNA TGTGCCAGCAGTTTAGAGGACGGAGGACCAAATCAGCCCCAGCATTTT. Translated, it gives CASSLEDGGPNQPQHF.

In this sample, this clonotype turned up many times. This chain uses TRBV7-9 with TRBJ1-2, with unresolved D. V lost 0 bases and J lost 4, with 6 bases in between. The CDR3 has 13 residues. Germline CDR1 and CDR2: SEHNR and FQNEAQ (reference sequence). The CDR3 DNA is TGTGCCAGCAGCTTAGCAGGGTTCTATGGCTACACCTTC. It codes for CASSLAGFYGYTF.

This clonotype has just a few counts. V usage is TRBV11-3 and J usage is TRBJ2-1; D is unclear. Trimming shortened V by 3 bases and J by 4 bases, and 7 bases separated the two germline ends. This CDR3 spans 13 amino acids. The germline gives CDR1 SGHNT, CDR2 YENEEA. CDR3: CASSFQDYNEQFF. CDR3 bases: TGTGCCAGCAGCTTCCAAGATTACAATGAGCAGTTCTTC. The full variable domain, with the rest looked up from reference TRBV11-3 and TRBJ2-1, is EAGVVQSPRYKIIEKKQPVAFWCNPISGHNTLYWYLQNLGQGPELLIRYENEEAVDDSQLPKDRFSAERLKGVDSTLKIQPAELGDSAVYLCASSFQDYNEQFFGPGTRLTVL.

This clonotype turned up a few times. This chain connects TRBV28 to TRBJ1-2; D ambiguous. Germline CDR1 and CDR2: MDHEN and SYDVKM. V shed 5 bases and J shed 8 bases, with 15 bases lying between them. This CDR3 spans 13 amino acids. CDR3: CASSERLLKGYTF. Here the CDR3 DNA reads TGTGCCAGCAGTGAAAGACTGCTTAAGGGCTACACCTTC.

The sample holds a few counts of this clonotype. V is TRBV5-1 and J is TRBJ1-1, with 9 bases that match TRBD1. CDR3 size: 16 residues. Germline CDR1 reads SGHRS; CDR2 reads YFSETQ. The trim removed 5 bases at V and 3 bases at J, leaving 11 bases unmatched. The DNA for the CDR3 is TGCGCCAGCAGGCCCGGGACAGGGACATATTACACTGAAGCTTTCTTT. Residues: CASRPGTGTYYTEAFF.